This is a list of T cell receptor beta chains from one sample in a study of identical twins. Each CDR3 protein gets one entry after TCRdb re-called the 5' RACE reads with MiXCR. The data show roughly 720,000 distinct CDR3 sequences, about 20% seen once. These same data were also listed under a study on T cells expressing NK-cell markers.

Sequencing was carried out using PBMCs. The receptor source for this set is a woman in her late teens or twenties in good health. Both conserved end residues are part of each CDR3. A D gene is named only where the DNA matches it firmly. Rows give clone size only sometimes, using once, few, many, or a class for an expanded clone.

size,V,D,J,CDR3,DNA
many,TRBV9,-,TRBJ1-1,CASSGGRANTEAFF,TGTGCCAGCAGCGGAGGACGGGCGAACACTGAAGCTTTCTTT
-,TRBV20-1,TRBD2,TRBJ2-1,CSARDRTSGLNEQFF,TGCAGTGCTAGAGATCGGACTAGTGGTCTCAATGAGCAGTTCTTC
few,TRBV7-9,-,TRBJ2-3,CASSRTSGGGGDTQYF,TGTGCCAGCAGTCGCACCTCCGGGGGTGGTGGAGATACGCAGTATTTT
-,TRBV5-5,-,TRBJ2-1,CASSLEGRSNEQFF,TGTGCCAGCAGCTTGGAGGGCAGGTCCAATGAGCAGTTCTTC
few,TRBV12-3/TRBV12-4,-,TRBJ2-3,CASSFRGPNTDTQYF,TGTGCCAGCAGTTTTCGGGGGCCGAACACAGATACGCAGTATTTT
few,TRBV29-1,TRBD2,TRBJ2-7,CSVEWREQPYEQYF,TGCAGCGTTGAGTGGCGGGAGCAGCCCTACGAGCAGTACTTC
many,TRBV6-5,-,TRBJ2-1,CASSYSKGSPSYNEQFF,TGTGCCAGCAGTTACTCGAAAGGCTCCCCCTCCTACAATGAGCAGTTCTTC
many,TRBV20-1,-,TRBJ1-6,CSARAGSYNSPLHF,TGCAGTGCCCGAGCGGGCTCCTATAATTCACCCCTCCACTTT
-,TRBV12-3/TRBV12-4,-,TRBJ2-3,CASSFGGSQYF,TGTGCCAGCAGTTTTGGGGGGAGTCAGTATTTT
once,TRBV20-1,-,TRBJ2-7,CSASEQSYEQYF,TGCAGTGCTAGCGAGCAGTCCTACGAGCAGTACTTC
few,TRBV6-2/TRBV6-3,-,TRBJ2-1,CASWPGGPYNEQFF,TGTGCCAGCTGGCCTGGGGGACCCTACAATGAGCAGTTCTTC
-,TRBV9,TRBD2,TRBJ2-1,CASSEGLAGVPLDEQFF,TGTGCCAGCAGCGAGGGACTAGCGGGAGTCCCCCTCGATGAGCAGTTCTTC
-,TRBV20-1,TRBD2,TRBJ2-1,CSARVSGPQSYNEQFF,TGCAGTGCTAGAGTTAGCGGGCCCCAATCCTACAATGAGCAGTTCTTC
few,TRBV7-9,TRBD2,TRBJ2-1,CASNSGRPYNEQFF,TGTGCCAGCAACAGCGGGAGACCCTACAATGAGCAGTTCTTC
-,TRBV5-5,TRBD1,TRBJ2-1,CASSLEGGEYNEQFF,TGTGCCAGCAGCTTGGAAGGGGGCGAATACAATGAGCAGTTCTTC
few,TRBV6-4,TRBD1,TRBJ1-1,CASMTGLNTEAFF,TGTGCCAGCATGACAGGGCTGAACACTGAAGCTTTCTTT
few,TRBV4-1,-,TRBJ1-2,CASSPSSTVYGYTF,TGCGCCAGCAGCCCATCATCTACAGTCTATGGCTACACCTTC
-,TRBV11-2,-,TRBJ2-1,CASSLEGLSSSYNEQFF,TGTGCCAGCAGCTTAGAGGGACTCTCTAGCTCCTACAATGAGCAGTTCTTC
-,TRBV7-2,-,TRBJ2-7,CASSPRRLYEQYF,TGTGCCAGCAGCCCGAGACGACTCTACGAGCAGTACTTC
many,TRBV5-1,-,TRBJ2-7,CASSYRQTRGSDEQYF,TGCGCCAGCAGCTACAGACAAACCAGGGGCTCCGACGAGCAGTACTTC